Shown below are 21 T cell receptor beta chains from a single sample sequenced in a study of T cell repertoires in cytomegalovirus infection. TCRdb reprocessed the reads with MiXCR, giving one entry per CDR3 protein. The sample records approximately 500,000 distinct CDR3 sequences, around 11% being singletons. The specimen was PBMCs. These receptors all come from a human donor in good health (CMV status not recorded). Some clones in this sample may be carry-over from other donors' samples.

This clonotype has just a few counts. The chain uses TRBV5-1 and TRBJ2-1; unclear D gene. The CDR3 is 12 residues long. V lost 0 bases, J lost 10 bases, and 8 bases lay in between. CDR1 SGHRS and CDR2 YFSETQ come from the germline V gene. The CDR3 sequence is CASSLVQREQFF. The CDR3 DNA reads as TGCGCCAGCAGCTTGGTCCAGCGCGAGCAGTTCTTC.

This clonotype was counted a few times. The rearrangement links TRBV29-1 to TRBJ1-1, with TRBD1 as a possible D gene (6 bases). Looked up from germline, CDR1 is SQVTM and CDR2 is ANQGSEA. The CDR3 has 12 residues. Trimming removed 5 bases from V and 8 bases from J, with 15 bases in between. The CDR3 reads CSVHRTGLEAFF. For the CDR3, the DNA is TGCAGCGTTCATCGCACAGGGTTAGAAGCTTTCTTT.

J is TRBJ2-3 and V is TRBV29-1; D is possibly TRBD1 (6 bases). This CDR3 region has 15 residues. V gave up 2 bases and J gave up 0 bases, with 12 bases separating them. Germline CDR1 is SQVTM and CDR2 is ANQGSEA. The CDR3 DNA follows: TGCAGCGTTGAACTGGTCAGGGGTAGCACAGATACGCAGTATTTT. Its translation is CSVELVRGSTDTQYF.

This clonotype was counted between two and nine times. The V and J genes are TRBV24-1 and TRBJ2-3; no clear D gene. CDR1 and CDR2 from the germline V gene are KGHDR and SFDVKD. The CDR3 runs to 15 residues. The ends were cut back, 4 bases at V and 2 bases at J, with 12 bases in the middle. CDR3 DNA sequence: TGTGCCACCAGTGAGGACGGCACATCCACAGATACGCAGTATTTT. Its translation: CATSEDGTSTDTQYF.

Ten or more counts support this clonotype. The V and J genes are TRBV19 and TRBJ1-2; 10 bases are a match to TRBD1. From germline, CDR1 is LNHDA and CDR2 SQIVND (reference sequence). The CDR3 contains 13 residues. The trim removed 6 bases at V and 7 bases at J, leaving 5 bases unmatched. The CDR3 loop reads CASSRDRGFGYTF. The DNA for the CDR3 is TGTGCCAGTAGCCGGGACAGGGGTTTTGGCTACACCTTC.

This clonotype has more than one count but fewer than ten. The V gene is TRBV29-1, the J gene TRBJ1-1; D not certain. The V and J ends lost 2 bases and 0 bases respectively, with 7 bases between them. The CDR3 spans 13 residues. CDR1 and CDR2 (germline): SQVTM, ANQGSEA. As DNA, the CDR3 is TGCAGCGTTGAACGACCCCTGAACACTGAAGCTTTCTTT. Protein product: CSVERPLNTEAFF.

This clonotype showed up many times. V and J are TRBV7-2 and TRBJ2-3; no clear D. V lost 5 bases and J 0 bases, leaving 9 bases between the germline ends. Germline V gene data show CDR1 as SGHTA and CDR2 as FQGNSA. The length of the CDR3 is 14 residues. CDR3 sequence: CASSPPPSTDTQYF. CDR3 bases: TGTGCCAGCAGCCCTCCCCCTAGCACAGATACGCAGTATTTT.

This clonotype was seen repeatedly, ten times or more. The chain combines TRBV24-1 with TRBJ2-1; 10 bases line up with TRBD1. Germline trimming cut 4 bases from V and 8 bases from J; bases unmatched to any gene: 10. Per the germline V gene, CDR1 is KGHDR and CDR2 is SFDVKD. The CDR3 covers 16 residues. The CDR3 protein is CATSETPGQGPDEQFF. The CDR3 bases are TGTGCCACCAGTGAGACCCCGGGACAGGGGCCGGATGAGCAGTTCTTC.

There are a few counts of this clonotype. In DNA form, the CDR3 reads TGTGCCAGCAGCCCTGACACCGGTTGGGGCCCAGGTAGGACCTACGAGCAGTACTTC. Translating it yields CASSPDTGWGPGRTYEQYF. The J gene is TRBJ2-7, the V gene TRBV28; D perhaps matches TRBD1 (5 bases). With 6 bases removed from V and 2 bases from J, the gap between germline ends came to 29 bases. The CDR3 totals 19 residues. The V gene's germline CDR1 is MDHEN and CDR2 SYDVKM.

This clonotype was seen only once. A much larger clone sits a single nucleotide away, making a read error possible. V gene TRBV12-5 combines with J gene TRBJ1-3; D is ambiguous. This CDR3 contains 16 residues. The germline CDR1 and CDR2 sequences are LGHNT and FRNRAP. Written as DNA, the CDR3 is TGTGCTAGTGGTTTGGTACTGGCGGCGGCTGGAAACATCATATATTTT. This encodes CASGLVLAAAGNIIYF.

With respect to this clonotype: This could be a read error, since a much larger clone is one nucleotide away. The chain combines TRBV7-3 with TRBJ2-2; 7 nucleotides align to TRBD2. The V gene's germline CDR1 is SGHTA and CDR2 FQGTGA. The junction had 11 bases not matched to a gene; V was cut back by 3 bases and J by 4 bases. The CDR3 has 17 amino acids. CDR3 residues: CASSFPRDYLSTGELFF. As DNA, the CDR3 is TGTGCCAGCAGCTTTCCCCGGGACTACTTGAGCACCGGGGAGCTGTTTTTT. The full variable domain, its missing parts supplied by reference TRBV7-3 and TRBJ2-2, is GAGVSQTPSNKVTEKGKYVELRCDPISGHTALYWYRQSLGQGPEFLIYFQGTGAADDSGLPNDRFFAVRPEGSVSTLKIQRTERGDSAVYLCASSFPRDYLSTGELFFGEGSRLTVL.

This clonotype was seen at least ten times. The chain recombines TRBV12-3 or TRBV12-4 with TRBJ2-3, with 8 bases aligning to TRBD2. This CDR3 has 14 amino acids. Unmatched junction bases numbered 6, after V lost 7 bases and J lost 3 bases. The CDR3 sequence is CASTRGGGTDTQYF. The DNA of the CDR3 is TGTGCCAGCACCCGGGGGGGGGGGACAGATACGCAGTATTTT.

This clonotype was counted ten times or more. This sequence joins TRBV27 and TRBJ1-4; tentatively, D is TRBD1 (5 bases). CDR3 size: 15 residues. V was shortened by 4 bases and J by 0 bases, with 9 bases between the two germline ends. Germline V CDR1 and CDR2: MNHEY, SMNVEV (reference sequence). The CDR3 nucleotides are TGTGCCAGCAGTTCTGAGGGGACAACTAATGAAAAACTGTTTTTT. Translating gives CASSSEGTTNEKLFF. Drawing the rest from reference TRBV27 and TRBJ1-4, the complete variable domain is EAQVTQNPRYLITVTGKKLTVTCSQNMNHEYMSWYRQDPGLGLRQIYYSMNVEVTDKGDVPEGYKVSRKEKRNFPLILESPSPNQTSLYFCASSSEGTTNEKLFFGSGTQLSVL.

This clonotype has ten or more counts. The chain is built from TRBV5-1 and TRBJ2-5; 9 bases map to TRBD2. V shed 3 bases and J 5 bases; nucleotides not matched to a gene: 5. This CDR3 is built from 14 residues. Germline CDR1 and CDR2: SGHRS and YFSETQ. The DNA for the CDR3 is TGCGCCAGCAGCTCGGAGCGGGGGGACGAGACCCAGTACTTC. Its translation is CASSSERGDETQYF.

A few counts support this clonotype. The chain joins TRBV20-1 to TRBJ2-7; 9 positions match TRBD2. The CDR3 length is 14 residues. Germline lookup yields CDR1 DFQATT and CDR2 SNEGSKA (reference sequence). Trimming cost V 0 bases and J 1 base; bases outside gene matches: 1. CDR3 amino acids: CSARETSGSYEQYF. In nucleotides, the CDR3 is TGCAGTGCTAGAGAGACTAGCGGATCCTACGAGCAGTACTTC.

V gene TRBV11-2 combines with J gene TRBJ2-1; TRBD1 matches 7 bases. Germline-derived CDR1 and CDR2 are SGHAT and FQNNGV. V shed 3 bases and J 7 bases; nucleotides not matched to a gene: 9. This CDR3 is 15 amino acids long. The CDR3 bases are TGTGCCAGCAGCTTCGCGACGACAGGGACGAATGAGCAGTTCTTC. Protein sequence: CASSFATTGTNEQFF.

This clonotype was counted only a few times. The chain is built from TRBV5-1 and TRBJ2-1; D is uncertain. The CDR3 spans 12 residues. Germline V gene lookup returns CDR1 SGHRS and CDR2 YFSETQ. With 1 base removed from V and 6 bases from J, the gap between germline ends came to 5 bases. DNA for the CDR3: TGCGCCAGCAGCTTGAGCGCCAATGAGCAGTTCTTC. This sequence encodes CASSLSANEQFF. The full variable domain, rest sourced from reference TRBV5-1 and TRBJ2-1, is KAGVTQTPRYLIKTRGQQVTLSCSPISGHRSVSWYQQTPGQGLQFLFEYFSETQRNKGNFPGRFSGRQFSNSRSEMNVSTLELGDSALYLCASSLSANEQFFGPGTRLTVL.

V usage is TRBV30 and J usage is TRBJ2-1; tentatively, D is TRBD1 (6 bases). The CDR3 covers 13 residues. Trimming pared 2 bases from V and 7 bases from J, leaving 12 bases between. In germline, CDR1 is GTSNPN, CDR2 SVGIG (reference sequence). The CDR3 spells CAWSLSRGNEQFF. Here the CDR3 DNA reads TGTGCCTGGAGTTTGTCCAGGGGAAATGAGCAGTTCTTC.

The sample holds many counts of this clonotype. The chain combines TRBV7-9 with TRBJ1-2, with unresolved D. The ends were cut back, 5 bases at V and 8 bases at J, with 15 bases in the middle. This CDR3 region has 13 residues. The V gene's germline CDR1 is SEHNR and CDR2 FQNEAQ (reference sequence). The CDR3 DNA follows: TGTGCCAGCAGCCCCGGTAGAGAATGGGGCTACACCTTC. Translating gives CASSPGREWGYTF.

The CDR3 reads CASSPVGGGIYSYEQYF. The CDR3 DNA reads as TGTGCCAGCAGCCCCGTGGGCGGGGGGATTTACTCCTACGAGCAGTACTTC. The rearrangement joins TRBV5-4 to TRBJ2-7, with 8 bases identical to TRBD2. CDR3 length: 17 residues. Germline V gene sequence: CDR1 SGHNT, CDR2 YYREEE (reference sequence). Losses at the gene ends were 4 bases for V and 0 bases for J; bases not matched to a gene: 12.

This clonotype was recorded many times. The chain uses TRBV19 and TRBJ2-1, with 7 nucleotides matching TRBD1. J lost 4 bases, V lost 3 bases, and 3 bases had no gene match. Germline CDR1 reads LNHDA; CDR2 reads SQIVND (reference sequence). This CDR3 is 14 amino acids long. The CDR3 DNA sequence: TGTGCCAGTAGTATGGACAGGAGGTACAATGAGCAGTTCTTC. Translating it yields CASSMDRRYNEQFF.